The 19 T cell receptor beta chains listed next were all sequenced from one sample in a study of blood T cell repertoires in COVID-19. The method was immunoSEQ multiplex PCR; TCRdb's version includes in-frame clones alone and lacks a portion of them. The sample has 280,000 or so clones; 88% are singletons. The sequencing input was peripheral blood. These receptors were taken from a woman in her 30s who had recovered from COVID-19.

V and J are TRBV7-6 and TRBJ2-7; weak D call: TRBD1 (6 bases). Germline-derived CDR1 and CDR2 are SGHVS and FNYEAQ. The CDR3 totals 13 residues. Trimming took off 3 bases at V and 2 bases at J, with 8 bases between the two ends. CDR3 amino acids: CASSLDRAYEQYF. The CDR3 nucleotides are TGTGCCAGCAGCTTGGACAGAGCCTACGAGCAGTACTTC.

This chain's CDR3 is CASSEVSQGLGGIQYF. CDR3 DNA sequence: TGTGCCAGCAGTGAAGTCAGTCAGGGTCTAGGGGGCATTCAGTACTTC. The chain links TRBV2 to TRBJ2-4; perhaps TRBD1 as D (6 bases). The CDR3 sequence is 16 residues long. Trimming shortened V by 1 base and J by 9 bases, and 19 bases separated the two germline ends. CDR1 and CDR2 from the germline V gene are SNHLY and FYNNEI.

This rearrangement joins TRBV4-3 to TRBJ2-5; weak D call: TRBD1 (6 bases). V shed 1 base and J shed 5 bases, with 11 bases lying between them. The germline V gene encodes CDR1 LGHNA and CDR2 YSLEER. There are 14 residues in the CDR3. CDR3 nucleotides: TGCGCCAGCAGCCAAGGGGGGCAGCGGGAGACCCAGTACTTC. It specifies CASSQGGQRETQYF.

This sequence joins TRBV10-3 and TRBJ1-2, with no clear D. Germline V gene lookup returns CDR1 ENHRY and CDR2 SYGVKD. The CDR3 loop spans 13 amino acids. The V gene lost 8 bases and the J gene lost 0 bases, with 10 bases spanning the gap. This CDR3 reads CAIEAPPNYGYTF. The DNA of the CDR3 is TGTGCCATCGAGGCACCTCCTAACTATGGCTACACCTTC.

V gene TRBV28 combines with J gene TRBJ1-2; 7 bases are a match to TRBD1. The CDR3 has 13 residues. Losses at the gene ends were 11 bases for V and 8 bases for J; bases not matched to a gene: 14. From germline, CDR1 is MDHEN and CDR2 SYDVKM. The chain's CDR3 is CAGRTGWAEGYTF. CDR3 coding DNA: TGTGCCGGCCGGACAGGATGGGCGGAGGGCTACACCTTC.

This clone was seen a few times. The V gene is TRBV29-1, the J gene TRBJ2-3, with D tentatively TRBD1 (6 bases). V was trimmed by 5 bases and J by 0 bases, leaving 9 bases between them. Germline loops: CDR1 SQVTM, CDR2 ANQGSEA. The CDR3 is 13 amino acids. CDR3 protein: CSVRDISTDTQYF. CDR3 DNA sequence: TGCAGCGTTCGGGACATTAGCACAGATACGCAGTATTTT.

This rearrangement joins TRBV27 to TRBJ2-2; D possibly corresponds to TRBD2 (5 bases). Trimming left V 5 bases short and J 7 bases short, with 17 bases between. This CDR3 has 15 amino acids. The germline V gene encodes CDR1 MNHEY and CDR2 SMNVEV (reference sequence). CDR3 DNA sequence: TGTGCCAGCAGTGCGGACGGGAATGTAGTCGGGGAGCTGTTTTTT. This translates into CASSADGNVVGELFF.

As DNA, the CDR3 is TGTGCCATCAGTAGACACCTTGCTAACTATGGCTACACCTTC. It yields the protein CAISRHLANYGYTF. V gene TRBV10-3 combines with J gene TRBJ1-2; no firm D call. The CDR3 has 14 residues. Per germline, CDR1 ENHRY and CDR2 SYGVKD. The V and J ends lost 5 bases and 0 bases respectively, with 10 bases between them.

This clone was detected ten times or more. The chain is built from TRBV29-1 and TRBJ1-4, with TRBD1 matching 11 bases. V shed 7 bases, J shed 6 bases, and the junction held 4 bases outside the gene matches. The CDR3 spans 13 residues. The germline gives CDR1 SQVTM, CDR2 ANQGSEA. CDR3 bases: TGCAGCGCTCGGGGACAGGGGGATGAAAAACTGTTTTTT. This gives the protein CSARGQGDEKLFF.

This rearrangement joins TRBV4-1 to TRBJ2-3, with 7 bases lining up with TRBD2. The J segment lost 4 bases and the V segment lost 5 bases, leaving 12 bases of the junction unmatched. There are 16 residues in the CDR3. The germline V gene has CDR1 MGHRA and CDR2 YSYEKL. CDR3 sequence reads: CASSEGTTGRADTQYF. DNA of the CDR3: TGCGCCAGCAGCGAAGGGACTACTGGTCGCGCAGATACGCAGTATTTT.

Written as DNA, the CDR3 is TGTGCCAGCAGTTACTTTGGCGGGGACCCCTACGAGCAGTACTTC. Residues: CASSYFGGDPYEQYF. The chain combines TRBV6-6 with TRBJ2-7; D possibly corresponds to TRBD2 (6 bases). The V gene's germline CDR1 is MNHNY and CDR2 SVGAGI (reference sequence). V lost 1 base and J lost 2, with 12 bases in between. The CDR3 has 15 residues.

The chain uses TRBV7-2 and TRBJ2-5; 8 nucleotides align to TRBD2. The CDR3 is made up of 15 amino acids. Germline CDR1 is SGHTA and CDR2 is FQGNSA. Unmatched junction bases numbered 16, after V lost 7 bases and J lost 9 bases. The chain's CDR3 is CASIRNLVSGGAQYF. CDR3 nucleotides: TGTGCCAGCATCCGAAACTTAGTGTCCGGGGGGGCCCAGTACTTC.

The V and J genes are TRBV29-1 and TRBJ1-1; D may be TRBD1 (6 bases). V shed 1 base and J shed 0 bases, with 15 bases lying between them. Germline loops: CDR1 SQVTM, CDR2 ANQGSEA. CDR3 size: 16 residues. CDR3 in DNA: TGCAGCGTTGAAGCTCGGGGGGCTCTCATGAACACTGAAGCTTTCTTT. This gives the protein CSVEARGALMNTEAFF.

This clone came up many times. The rearrangement links TRBV7-9 to TRBJ1-5; 10 bases are a match to TRBD1. The V gene end was trimmed by 5 bases and the J gene end by 4 bases; junction bases not matched to a gene: 5. The CDR3 runs 15 residues. Germline CDR1 is SEHNR and CDR2 is FQNEAQ (reference sequence). CDR3 nucleotides: TGTGCCAGCAGCCTGGGGACAGGGGTGAATCAGCCCCAGCATTTT. Protein product: CASSLGTGVNQPQHF.

V is TRBV5-1 and J is TRBJ2-1, with TRBD1 matching over 8 bases. The germline V gene encodes CDR1 SGHRS and CDR2 YFSETQ. The junction had 10 bases not matched to a gene; V was cut back by 3 bases and J by 2 bases. The CDR3 has 17 amino acids. The CDR3 DNA reads as TGCGCCAGCAGCTGGGAGCTAGGGACAGGACCCTACAATGAGCAGTTCTTC. It translates to CASSWELGTGPYNEQFF.

This sequence joins TRBV5-1 and TRBJ1-5; TRBD1 might be the D (5 bases). CDR1 and CDR2 from the germline V gene are SGHRS and YFSETQ. Between the trimmed V and J ends, which lost 0 bases and 7 bases, there was a span of 8 bases. This CDR3 contains 13 residues. The CDR3 DNA follows: TGCGCCAGCAGCTTGGCAGGGTGGCAGCCCCAGCATTTT. Translating it yields CASSLAGWQPQHF. Using reference TRBV5-1 and TRBJ1-5 for the parts outside the CDR3, the full variable domain is KAGVTQTPRYLIKTRGQQVTLSCSPISGHRSVSWYQQTPGQGLQFLFEYFSETQRNKGNFPGRFSGRQFSNSRSEMNVSTLELGDSALYLCASSLAGWQPQHFGDGTRLSIL.

The chain couples TRBV2 to TRBJ2-2; 7 nucleotides line up with TRBD1. The junction had 6 bases not matched to a gene; V was cut back by 5 bases and J by 12 bases. The CDR3 contains 12 residues. The germline V gene encodes CDR1 SNHLY and CDR2 FYNNEI. CDR3 loop: CASSNSGGKLFF. The CDR3, as DNA: TGTGCCAGCAGTAACTCAGGGGGAAAGCTGTTTTTT.

V usage is TRBV18 and J usage is TRBJ2-7; 10 positions agree with TRBD2. V lost 3 bases to trimming and J lost 1 base; unmatched junction nucleotides: 9. The CDR3 extends over 17 amino acids. CDR1 and CDR2 (germline): KGHSH, LQKENI. CDR3 sequence reads: CASSPLLTSGESYEQYF. CDR3 in DNA: TGTGCCAGCTCACCGCTGCTTACTAGCGGGGAATCCTACGAGCAGTACTTC.

The chain combines TRBV7-6 with TRBJ2-5; perhaps TRBD2 as D (7 bases). The V gene's germline CDR1 is SGHVS and CDR2 FNYEAQ. V lost 5 bases and J lost 3, with 16 bases in between. The CDR3 consists of 15 residues. The DNA for the CDR3 is TGTGCCAGCAGCCCTAGGCGGGGGCCGGAAGAGACCCAGTACTTC. Residues: CASSPRRGPEETQYF.